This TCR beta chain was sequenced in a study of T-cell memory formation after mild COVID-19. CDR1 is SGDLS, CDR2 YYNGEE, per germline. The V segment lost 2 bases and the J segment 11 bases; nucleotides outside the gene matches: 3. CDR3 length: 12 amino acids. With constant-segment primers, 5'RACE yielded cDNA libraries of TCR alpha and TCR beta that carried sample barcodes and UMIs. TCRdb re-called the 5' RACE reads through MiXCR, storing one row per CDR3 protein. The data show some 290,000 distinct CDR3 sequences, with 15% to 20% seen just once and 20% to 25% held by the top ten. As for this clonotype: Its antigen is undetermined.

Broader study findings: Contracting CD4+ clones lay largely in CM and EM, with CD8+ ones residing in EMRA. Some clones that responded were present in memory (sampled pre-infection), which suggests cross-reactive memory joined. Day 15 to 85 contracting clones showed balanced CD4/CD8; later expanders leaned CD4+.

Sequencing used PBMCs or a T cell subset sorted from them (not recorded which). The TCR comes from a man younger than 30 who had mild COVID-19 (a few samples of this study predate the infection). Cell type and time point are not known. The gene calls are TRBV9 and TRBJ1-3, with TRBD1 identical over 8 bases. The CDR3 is CASSVDRGSIYF. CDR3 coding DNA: TGTGCCAGCAGCGTCGACAGGGGTTCCATATATTTT.